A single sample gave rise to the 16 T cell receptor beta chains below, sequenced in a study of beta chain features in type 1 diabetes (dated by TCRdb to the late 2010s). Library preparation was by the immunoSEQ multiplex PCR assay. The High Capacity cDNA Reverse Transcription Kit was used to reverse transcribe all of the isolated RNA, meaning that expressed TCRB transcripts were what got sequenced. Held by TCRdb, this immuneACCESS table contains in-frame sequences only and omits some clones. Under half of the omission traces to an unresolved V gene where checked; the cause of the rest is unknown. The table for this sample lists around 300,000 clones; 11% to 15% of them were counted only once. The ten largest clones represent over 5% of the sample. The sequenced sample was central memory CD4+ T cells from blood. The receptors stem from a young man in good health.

CDR3 sequence: CASSYSGAGRNQPQHF. The CDR3 DNA reads as TGTGCCAGCAGTTACTCGGGGGCGGGCCGAAATCAGCCCCAGCATTTT. This rearrangement joins TRBV27 to TRBJ1-5, with D tentatively TRBD1 (6 bases). Germline-derived CDR1 and CDR2 are MNHEY and SMNVEV (reference sequence). V was pared by 4 bases and J by 4 bases, with 17 bases between. CDR3 length equals 16 residues.

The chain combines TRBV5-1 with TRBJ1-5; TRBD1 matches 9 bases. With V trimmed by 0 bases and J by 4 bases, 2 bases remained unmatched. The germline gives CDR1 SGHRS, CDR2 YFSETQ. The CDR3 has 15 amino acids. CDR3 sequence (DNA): TGCGCCAGCAGCTTGGCGACAGGGGGAAATCAGCCCCAGCATTTT. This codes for CASSLATGGNQPQHF.

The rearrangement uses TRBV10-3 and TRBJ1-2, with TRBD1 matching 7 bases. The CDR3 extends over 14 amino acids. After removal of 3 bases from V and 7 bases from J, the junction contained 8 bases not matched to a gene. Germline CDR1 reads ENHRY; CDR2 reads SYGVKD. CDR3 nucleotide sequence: TGTGCCATCAGTGATCGGACAGGATTTCGTGGCTACACCTTC. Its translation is CAISDRTGFRGYTF.

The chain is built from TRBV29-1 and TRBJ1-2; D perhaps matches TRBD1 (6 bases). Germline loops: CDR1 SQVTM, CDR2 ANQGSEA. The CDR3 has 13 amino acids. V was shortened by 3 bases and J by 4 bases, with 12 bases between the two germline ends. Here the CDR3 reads CSVDRGWGYGYTF. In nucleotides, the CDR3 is TGCAGCGTTGACAGGGGTTGGGGCTATGGCTACACCTTC.

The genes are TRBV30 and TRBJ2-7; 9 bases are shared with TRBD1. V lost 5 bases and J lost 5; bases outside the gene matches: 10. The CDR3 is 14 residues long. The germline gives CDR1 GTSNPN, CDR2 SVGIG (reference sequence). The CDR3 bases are TGTGCCTGGGGCAGTGGGACAGGGAAGAACGAGCAGTACGTC. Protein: CAWGSGTGKNEQYV.

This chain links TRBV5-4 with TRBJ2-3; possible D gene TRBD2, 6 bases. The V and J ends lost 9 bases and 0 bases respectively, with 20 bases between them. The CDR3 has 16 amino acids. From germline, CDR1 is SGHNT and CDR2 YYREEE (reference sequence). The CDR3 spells CATSSWRVRSTDTQYF. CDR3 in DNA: TGTGCCACCTCCAGTTGGAGGGTCAGGAGCACAGATACGCAGTATTTT.

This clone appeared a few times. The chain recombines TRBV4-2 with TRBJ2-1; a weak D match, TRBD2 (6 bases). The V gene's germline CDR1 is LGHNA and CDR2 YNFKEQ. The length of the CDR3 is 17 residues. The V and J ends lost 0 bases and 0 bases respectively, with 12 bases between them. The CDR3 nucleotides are TGTGCCAGCAGCCAAGATCTAGCGTCGAGCTCCTACAATGAGCAGTTCTTC. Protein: CASSQDLASSSYNEQFF.

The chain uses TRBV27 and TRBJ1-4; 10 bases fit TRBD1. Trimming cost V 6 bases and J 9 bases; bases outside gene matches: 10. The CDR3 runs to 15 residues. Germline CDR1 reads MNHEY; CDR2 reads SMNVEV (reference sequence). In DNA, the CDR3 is TGTGCCAGCAGCACAACCGGGACAGGGGTGAAAAAACTGTTTTTT. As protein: CASSTTGTGVKKLFF.

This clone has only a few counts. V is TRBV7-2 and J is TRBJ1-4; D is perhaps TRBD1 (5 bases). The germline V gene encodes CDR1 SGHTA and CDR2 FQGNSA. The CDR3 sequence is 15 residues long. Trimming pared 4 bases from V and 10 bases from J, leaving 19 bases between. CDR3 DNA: TGTGCCAGCAGCTCGGTGGTCCCACCTGGGGGAAAACTGTTTTTT. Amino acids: CASSSVVPPGGKLFF.

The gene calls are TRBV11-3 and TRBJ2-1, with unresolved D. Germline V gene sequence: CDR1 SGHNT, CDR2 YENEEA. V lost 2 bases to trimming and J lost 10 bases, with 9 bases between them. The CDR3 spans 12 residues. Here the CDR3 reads CASSLSGYEQFF. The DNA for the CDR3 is TGTGCCAGCAGCTTAAGTGGGTACGAGCAGTTCTTC. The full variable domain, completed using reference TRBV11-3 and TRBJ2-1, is EAGVVQSPRYKIIEKKQPVAFWCNPISGHNTLYWYLQNLGQGPELLIRYENEEAVDDSQLPKDRFSAERLKGVDSTLKIQPAELGDSAVYLCASSLSGYEQFFGPGTRLTVL.

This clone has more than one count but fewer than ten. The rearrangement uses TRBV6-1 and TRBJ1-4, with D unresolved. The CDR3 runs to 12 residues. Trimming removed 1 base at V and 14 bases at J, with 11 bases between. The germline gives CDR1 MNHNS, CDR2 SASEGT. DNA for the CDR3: TGTGCCAGCAGTGAAGAAGGCGGGAACCTGTTTTTT. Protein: CASSEEGGNLFF.

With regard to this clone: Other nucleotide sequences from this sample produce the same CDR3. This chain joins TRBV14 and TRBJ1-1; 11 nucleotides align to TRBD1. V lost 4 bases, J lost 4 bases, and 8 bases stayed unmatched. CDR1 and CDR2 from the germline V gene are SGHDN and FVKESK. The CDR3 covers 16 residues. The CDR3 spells CASSPRTGGKVTEAFF. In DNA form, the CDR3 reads TGTGCCAGCAGCCCCCGGACAGGGGGCAAGGTCACTGAAGCTTTCTTT.

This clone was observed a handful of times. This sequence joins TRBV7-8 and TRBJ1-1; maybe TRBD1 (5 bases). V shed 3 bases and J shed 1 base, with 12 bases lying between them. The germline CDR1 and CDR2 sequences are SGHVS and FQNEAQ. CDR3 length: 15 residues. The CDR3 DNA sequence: TGTGCCAGCAGCTTGATCCCCAGGGCGAACACTGAAGCTTTCTTT. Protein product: CASSLIPRANTEAFF.

CDR3 protein: CAISATTKARAGANVLTF. The DNA of the CDR3 is TGTGCCATCAGTGCCACCACCAAGGCTAGGGCTGGGGCCAACGTCCTGACTTTC. The chain joins TRBV10-3 to TRBJ2-6; D is ambiguous. The CDR3 runs 18 residues. V was pared by 4 bases and J by 2 bases, with 18 bases between. Germline loops: CDR1 ENHRY, CDR2 SYGVKD.

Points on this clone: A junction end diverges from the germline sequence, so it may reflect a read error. The chain's CDR3 is CAISGGAQSYEQYF. The CDR3 bases are TGTGCCATCAGTGGGGGGGCACAATCGTACGAGCAGTACTTC. V and J are TRBV6-5 and TRBJ2-7; tentatively, D is TRBD2 (7 bases). Germline lookup yields CDR1 MNHEY and CDR2 SVGAGI. The CDR3 spans 14 residues.

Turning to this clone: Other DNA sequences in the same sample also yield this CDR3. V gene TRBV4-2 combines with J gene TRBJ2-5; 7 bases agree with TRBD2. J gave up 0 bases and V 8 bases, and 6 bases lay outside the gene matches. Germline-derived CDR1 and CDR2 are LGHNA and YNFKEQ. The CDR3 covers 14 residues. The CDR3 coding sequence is TGTGCCAGCGGGCGGGGGACTAACCAAGAGACCCAGTACTTC. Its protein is CASGRGTNQETQYF.